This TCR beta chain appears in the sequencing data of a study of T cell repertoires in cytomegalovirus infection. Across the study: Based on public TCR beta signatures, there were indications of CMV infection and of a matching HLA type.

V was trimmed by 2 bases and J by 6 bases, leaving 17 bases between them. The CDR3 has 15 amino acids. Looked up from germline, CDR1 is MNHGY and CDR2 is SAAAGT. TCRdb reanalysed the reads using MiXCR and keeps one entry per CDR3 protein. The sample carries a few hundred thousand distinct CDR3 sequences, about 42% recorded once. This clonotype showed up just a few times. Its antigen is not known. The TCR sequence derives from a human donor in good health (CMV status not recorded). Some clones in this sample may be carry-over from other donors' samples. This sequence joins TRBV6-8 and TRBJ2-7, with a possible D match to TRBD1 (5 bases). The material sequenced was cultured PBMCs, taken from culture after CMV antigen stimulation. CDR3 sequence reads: CASSYPGRALGEQYF. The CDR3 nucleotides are TGTGCCAGCAGTTACCCGGGCAGGGCGCTCGGCGAGCAGTACTTC.